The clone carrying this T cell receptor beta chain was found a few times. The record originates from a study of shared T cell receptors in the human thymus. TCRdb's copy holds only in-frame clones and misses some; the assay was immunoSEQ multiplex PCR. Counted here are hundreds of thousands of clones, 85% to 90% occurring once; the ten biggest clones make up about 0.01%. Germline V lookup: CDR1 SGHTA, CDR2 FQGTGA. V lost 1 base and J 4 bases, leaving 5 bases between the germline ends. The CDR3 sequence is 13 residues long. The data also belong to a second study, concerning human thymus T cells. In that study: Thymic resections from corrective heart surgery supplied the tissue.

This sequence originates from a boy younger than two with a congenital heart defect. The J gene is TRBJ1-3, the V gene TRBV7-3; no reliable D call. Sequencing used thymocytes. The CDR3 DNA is TGTGCCAGCAGCTTAAGCAGGGGAAACACCATATATTTT. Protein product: CASSLSRGNTIYF. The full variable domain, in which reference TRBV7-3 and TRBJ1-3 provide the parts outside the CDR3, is GAGVSQTPSNKVTEKGKYVELRCDPISGHTALYWYRQSLGQGPEFLIYFQGTGAADDSGLPNDRFFAVRPEGSVSTLKIQRTERGDSAVYLCASSLSRGNTIYFGEGSWLTVV.